A selection of T cell receptor beta chains follows, all from one sample in a study of T cell responses to AZD1222 COVID-19 vaccine. The data were produced by immunoSEQ multiplex PCR, yet TCRdb's version contains in-frame clones alone and is incomplete. The sample has some 130,000 clones, 88% seen once. The sequencing used peripheral blood, collected 28 days after the second AZD1222 dose. The source of these receptors is an adult who received the AZD1222 COVID-19 vaccine. The CDR3 runs from the conserved cysteine through the conserved F or W. The D gene is left open where the match is weak. Size tells how often a clone was seen (once, few, many) or the class of an expanded clone, and some rows leave it out.

clone_size: -; v_call: TRBV5-4; j_call: TRBJ2-6; cdr3_length: 15; d_call: TRBD1; cdr3_nt: TGTGCCAGCAGCCCAGGGGGAAATGGGGCCAACGTCCTGACTTTC; cdr3_aa: CASSPGGNGANVLTF
clone_size: few; v_call: TRBV28; j_call: TRBJ1-1; cdr3_length: 12; d_call: -; cdr3_nt: TGTGCCAGCAGTTTGCCGACCACCCAAGCTTTCTTT; cdr3_aa: CASSLPTTQAFF
clone_size: -; v_call: TRBV18; j_call: TRBJ1-2; cdr3_length: 14; d_call: -; cdr3_nt: TGTGCCAGCTCACCCCAGGGACAAGACTATGGCTACACCTTC; cdr3_aa: CASSPQGQDYGYTF
clone_size: -; v_call: TRBV7-8; j_call: TRBJ1-4; cdr3_length: 15; d_call: -; cdr3_nt: TGTGCCAGCAGCTTAGCGCCTGCAACTAATGAAAAACTGTTTTTT; cdr3_aa: CASSLAPATNEKLFF
clone_size: -; v_call: TRBV6-1; j_call: TRBJ1-1; cdr3_length: 12; d_call: -; cdr3_nt: TGTGCCAGCAGTGAGACAGCAGTTGAAGCTTTCTTT; cdr3_aa: CASSETAVEAFF
clone_size: -; v_call: TRBV6-2/TRBV6-3; j_call: TRBJ2-1; cdr3_length: 15; d_call: -; cdr3_nt: TGTGCCAGCAGTTCCTTACCCAGGGCTTACAATGAGCAGTTCTTC; cdr3_aa: CASSSLPRAYNEQFF
clone_size: -; v_call: TRBV9; j_call: TRBJ2-5; cdr3_length: 16; d_call: TRBD2; cdr3_nt: TGTGCCAGCAGCATAGGGACTAGCGGGGAGGGGGAGACCCAGTACTTC; cdr3_aa: CASSIGTSGEGETQYF
clone_size: few; v_call: TRBV4-1; j_call: TRBJ1-2; cdr3_length: 14; d_call: TRBD1; cdr3_nt: TGCGCCAGCAGACCTCCGGGACAGGGCCCTGGCTACACCTTC; cdr3_aa: CASRPPGQGPGYTF
clone_size: -; v_call: TRBV9; j_call: TRBJ2-1; cdr3_length: 20; d_call: TRBD2; cdr3_nt: TGTGCCAGCAGCCCGCTGGGCAGCGGGGATAGTTCCGCAATGAGTGGTAGGCAGTTCTTC; cdr3_aa: CASSPLGSGDSSAMSGRQFF
clone_size: -; v_call: TRBV11-3; j_call: TRBJ2-1; cdr3_length: 16; d_call: -; cdr3_nt: TGTGCCAGCAGCTTAGGGAGGTCTAGCACTACGGATGAGCAGTTCTTC; cdr3_aa: CASSLGRSSTTDEQFF
clone_size: -; v_call: TRBV3-1/TRBV3-2; j_call: TRBJ1-5; cdr3_length: 17; d_call: TRBD1; cdr3_nt: TGTGCCAGCAGCCAAGCGGGCGGGACAGGCAATGGGCAGCCCCAGCATTTT; cdr3_aa: CASSQAGGTGNGQPQHF
clone_size: -; v_call: TRBV6-5; j_call: TRBJ1-1; cdr3_length: 14; d_call: -; cdr3_nt: TGTGCCAGCAAAGTCACGGTTGGAAACACTGAAGCTTTCTTT; cdr3_aa: CASKVTVGNTEAFF
clone_size: -; v_call: TRBV27; j_call: TRBJ1-4; cdr3_length: 15; d_call: -; cdr3_nt: TGTGCCAGCAGCCGCTCCACGGCAACTAATGAAAAACTGTTTTTT; cdr3_aa: CASSRSTATNEKLFF
clone_size: -; v_call: TRBV18; j_call: TRBJ2-7; cdr3_length: 14; d_call: TRBD1; cdr3_nt: TGTGCCAGCTCACCAGGGGACAGGGGGTACGAGCAGTACTTC; cdr3_aa: CASSPGDRGYEQYF
clone_size: -; v_call: TRBV9; j_call: TRBJ2-3; cdr3_length: 12; d_call: -; cdr3_nt: TGTGCCAGCAGCCCCCGGTCAGATACGCAGTATTTT; cdr3_aa: CASSPRSDTQYF
clone_size: -; v_call: TRBV20-1; j_call: TRBJ2-4; cdr3_length: 15; d_call: TRBD2; cdr3_nt: TGCAGTGCTAGTCTAGCGGGACTAGCCAAAAACATTCAGTACTTC; cdr3_aa: CSASLAGLAKNIQYF
clone_size: -; v_call: TRBV4-2; j_call: TRBJ2-2; cdr3_length: 15; d_call: TRBD2; cdr3_nt: TGTGCCAGCAGCCGACGGAGCGGGGGAACCGGGGAGCTGTTTTTT; cdr3_aa: CASSRRSGGTGELFF
clone_size: -; v_call: TRBV23-1; j_call: TRBJ2-5; cdr3_length: 14; d_call: TRBD1; cdr3_nt: TGCGCCAGCAGTCACCGGGGACAGGGGGAGACCCAGTACTTC; cdr3_aa: CASSHRGQGETQYF
clone_size: -; v_call: TRBV5-1; j_call: TRBJ1-1; cdr3_length: 17; d_call: -; cdr3_nt: TGCGCCAGCAGCCCGATGGTACAGGGAGGGATAGACACTGAAGCTTTCTTT; cdr3_aa: CASSPMVQGGIDTEAFF
clone_size: few; v_call: TRBV19; j_call: TRBJ2-7; cdr3_length: 16; d_call: -; cdr3_nt: TGTGCCAGTAGTATAACATTTTCAGGGGATTCCTACGAGCAGTACTTC; cdr3_aa: CASSITFSGDSYEQYF
clone_size: -; v_call: TRBV27; j_call: TRBJ2-7; cdr3_length: 13; d_call: -; cdr3_nt: TGTGCCAGCAGTTTCGACGGATCCTACGAGCAGTACTTC; cdr3_aa: CASSFDGSYEQYF
clone_size: few; v_call: TRBV6-4; j_call: TRBJ2-3; cdr3_length: 15; d_call: TRBD2; cdr3_nt: TGTGCCAGCAGTGACTCTAGCGGGAACACAGATACGCAGTATTTT; cdr3_aa: CASSDSSGNTDTQYF
clone_size: -; v_call: TRBV28; j_call: TRBJ2-1; cdr3_length: 16; d_call: TRBD2; cdr3_nt: TGTGCCAGCAGTCGACCCGGGACTAGCGTGAACAATGAGCAGTTCTTC; cdr3_aa: CASSRPGTSVNNEQFF
clone_size: -; v_call: TRBV18; j_call: TRBJ1-2; cdr3_length: 15; d_call: -; cdr3_nt: TGTGCCAGCTCGGAGGCGTCTCTGACGGCGAAGGGCTACACCTTC; cdr3_aa: CASSEASLTAKGYTF
clone_size: -; v_call: TRBV2; j_call: TRBJ2-7; cdr3_length: 15; d_call: -; cdr3_nt: TGTGCCAGCAGTGAAGCGGGGGTACTAGCTGGCGAGCAGTACTTC; cdr3_aa: CASSEAGVLAGEQYF
clone_size: -; v_call: TRBV6-1; j_call: TRBJ2-2; cdr3_length: 13; d_call: -; cdr3_nt: TGTGCCAGCAGTGAACAGGGACCCGGGGAGCTGTTTTTT; cdr3_aa: CASSEQGPGELFF
clone_size: once; v_call: TRBV10-3; j_call: TRBJ1-2; cdr3_length: 14; d_call: -; cdr3_nt: TGTGCCATCAGTGAGGGCGCTGGAGGCTATGGCTACACCTTC; cdr3_aa: CAISEGAGGYGYTF
clone_size: -; v_call: TRBV11-3; j_call: TRBJ1-1; cdr3_length: 16; d_call: TRBD1; cdr3_nt: TGTGCCAGCAGCCCCGCCGTGACAGGGATTAACACTGAAGCTTTCTTT; cdr3_aa: CASSPAVTGINTEAFF
clone_size: -; v_call: TRBV5-8; j_call: TRBJ2-1; cdr3_length: 12; d_call: TRBD1; cdr3_nt: TGTGCCAGCAGCGAGGACAGGGGTAGGGAGTTCTTC; cdr3_aa: CASSEDRGREFF
clone_size: -; v_call: TRBV19; j_call: TRBJ1-1; cdr3_length: 14; d_call: -; cdr3_nt: TGTGCCAGTAAGGGGAAGTCCCTGAACACTGAAGCTTTCTTT; cdr3_aa: CASKGKSLNTEAFF
clone_size: -; v_call: TRBV28; j_call: TRBJ1-1; cdr3_length: 12; d_call: -; cdr3_nt: TGTGCCAGCAGTCTGAGGAACACTGAAGCTTTCTTT; cdr3_aa: CASSLRNTEAFF
clone_size: -; v_call: TRBV29-1; j_call: TRBJ2-1; cdr3_length: 11; d_call: TRBD1; cdr3_nt: TGCAGCGTCGGACAGGGGAATGAGCAGTTCTTC; cdr3_aa: CSVGQGNEQFF
clone_size: -; v_call: TRBV5-8; j_call: TRBJ2-1; cdr3_length: 14; d_call: -; cdr3_nt: TGTGCCAGCAGCTACCACGGCGGGGCTGGTGAGCAGTTCTTC; cdr3_aa: CASSYHGGAGEQFF
clone_size: -; v_call: TRBV9; j_call: TRBJ1-3; cdr3_length: 16; d_call: TRBD1; cdr3_nt: TGTGCCAGCAGCGTAGAGGGGGACAGATATGGAAACACCATATATTTT; cdr3_aa: CASSVEGDRYGNTIYF
clone_size: few; v_call: TRBV29-1; j_call: TRBJ1-4; cdr3_length: 15; d_call: -; cdr3_nt: TGCAGCGTAGACCTCCGGCACACAACTAATGAAAAACTGTTTTTT; cdr3_aa: CSVDLRHTTNEKLFF
clone_size: -; v_call: TRBV10-3; j_call: TRBJ1-1; cdr3_length: 13; d_call: -; cdr3_nt: TGTGCCATCAGTGAGATGGAGAACACTGAAGCTTTCTTT; cdr3_aa: CAISEMENTEAFF
clone_size: once; v_call: TRBV7-2; j_call: TRBJ2-5; cdr3_length: 13; d_call: -; cdr3_nt: TGTGCCAGCAGCCTGTGGTACCAAGAGACCCAGTACTTC; cdr3_aa: CASSLWYQETQYF
clone_size: -; v_call: TRBV19; j_call: TRBJ1-5; cdr3_length: 13; d_call: TRBD1; cdr3_nt: TGTGCCAGTACTCAGGGGGCAGGGCAGCCCCAGCATTTT; cdr3_aa: CASTQGAGQPQHF
clone_size: -; v_call: TRBV5-4; j_call: TRBJ1-1; cdr3_length: 13; d_call: -; cdr3_nt: TGTGCCAGCAGCTTGTTCCTGAACACTGAAGCTTTCTTT; cdr3_aa: CASSLFLNTEAFF
clone_size: -; v_call: TRBV11-2; j_call: TRBJ2-7; cdr3_length: 15; d_call: TRBD2; cdr3_nt: TGTGCCAGCAGCTACCCGTCGGGACTAGCGGGACAGCAGTACTTC; cdr3_aa: CASSYPSGLAGQQYF
clone_size: -; v_call: TRBV3-1/TRBV3-2; j_call: TRBJ1-6; cdr3_length: 14; d_call: -; cdr3_nt: TGTGCCAGCAGCCAAGAAAGGACAGACTCACCCCTCCACTTT; cdr3_aa: CASSQERTDSPLHF
clone_size: -; v_call: TRBV4-1; j_call: TRBJ2-3; cdr3_length: 16; d_call: -; cdr3_nt: TGCGCCAGCAGCCAAAATAACTTGGGATTTACAGATACGCAGTATTTT; cdr3_aa: CASSQNNLGFTDTQYF
clone_size: -; v_call: TRBV20-1; j_call: TRBJ2-7; cdr3_length: 11; d_call: -; cdr3_nt: TGCAGTGCTAGAATTCTAGACGAGCAGTACTTC; cdr3_aa: CSARILDEQYF
clone_size: -; v_call: TRBV28; j_call: TRBJ1-2; cdr3_length: 14; d_call: TRBD1; cdr3_nt: TGTGCCAGCAGTTCCTACAGGGGGGACTATGGCTACACCTTC; cdr3_aa: CASSSYRGDYGYTF
clone_size: -; v_call: TRBV7-2; j_call: TRBJ2-1; cdr3_length: 13; d_call: TRBD1; cdr3_nt: TGTGCCAGCAGCTTATACAGGGGCAATGAGCAGTTCTTC; cdr3_aa: CASSLYRGNEQFF
clone_size: -; v_call: TRBV7-9; j_call: TRBJ1-1; cdr3_length: 13; d_call: -; cdr3_nt: TGTGCCAGCAGCTTAGATCAGAATTCTGGAGCTTTCTTT; cdr3_aa: CASSLDQNSGAFF
clone_size: -; v_call: TRBV6-1; j_call: TRBJ1-1; cdr3_length: 12; d_call: -; cdr3_nt: TGTGCCAGCAGGGAAGGGGGGACTGAAGCTTTCTTT; cdr3_aa: CASREGGTEAFF
clone_size: -; v_call: TRBV5-1; j_call: TRBJ2-1; cdr3_length: 16; d_call: TRBD2; cdr3_nt: TGCGCCAGCAGCAACTGGACTAGCGGGATTAAAGATGAGCAGTTCTTC; cdr3_aa: CASSNWTSGIKDEQFF
clone_size: once; v_call: TRBV3-1/TRBV3-2; j_call: TRBJ1-2; cdr3_length: 13; d_call: -; cdr3_nt: TGTGCCAGCAGTTCCGACAGAAACTATGGCTACACCTTC; cdr3_aa: CASSSDRNYGYTF
clone_size: -; v_call: TRBV18; j_call: TRBJ1-1; cdr3_length: 14; d_call: -; cdr3_nt: TGTGCCAGCTCACCCCAGGCCGCGGGAACTGAAGCTTTCTTT; cdr3_aa: CASSPQAAGTEAFF
clone_size: -; v_call: TRBV29-1; j_call: TRBJ1-2; cdr3_length: 13; d_call: -; cdr3_nt: TGCAGCGTTGAAAGTGCCTATAACTATGGCTACACCTTC; cdr3_aa: CSVESAYNYGYTF
clone_size: -; v_call: TRBV5-1; j_call: TRBJ2-3; cdr3_length: 17; d_call: TRBD2; cdr3_nt: TGCGCCAGCAGCAAGGGACTAGCGGGGGGGGCCCCGGGTACGCAGTATTTT; cdr3_aa: CASSKGLAGGAPGTQYF
clone_size: -; v_call: TRBV7-2; j_call: TRBJ2-7; cdr3_length: 15; d_call: TRBD2; cdr3_nt: TGTGCCAGCAGCTTAGATGGCGGGAGCTCCTACGAGCAGTACTTC; cdr3_aa: CASSLDGGSSYEQYF
clone_size: -; v_call: TRBV5-4; j_call: TRBJ2-7; cdr3_length: 15; d_call: TRBD1; cdr3_nt: TGTGCCAGCAGCTTAGAGGGGGCAAAGGTCTACGAGCAGTACTTC; cdr3_aa: CASSLEGAKVYEQYF
clone_size: -; v_call: TRBV4-2; j_call: TRBJ2-6; cdr3_length: 15; d_call: -; cdr3_nt: TGTGCCAGCAGCCAAGAAGGCTCTGGGGCCAACGTCCTGACTTTC; cdr3_aa: CASSQEGSGANVLTF
clone_size: once; v_call: TRBV11-2; j_call: TRBJ2-3; cdr3_length: 12; d_call: -; cdr3_nt: TGTGCCAGCAGCCGACAGACAGATACGCAGTATTTT; cdr3_aa: CASSRQTDTQYF
clone_size: -; v_call: TRBV27; j_call: TRBJ1-1; cdr3_length: 13; d_call: -; cdr3_nt: TGTGCCAGCAGTTTATACCCTCAGGGTGAAGCTTTCTTT; cdr3_aa: CASSLYPQGEAFF
clone_size: -; v_call: TRBV28; j_call: TRBJ1-4; cdr3_length: 14; d_call: -; cdr3_nt: TGTGCCAGCACCCCAGCCAAATCGGAGGAAAAACTGTTTTTT; cdr3_aa: CASTPAKSEEKLFF
clone_size: -; v_call: TRBV28; j_call: TRBJ1-6; cdr3_length: 15; d_call: TRBD1; cdr3_nt: TGTGCCAGCATTCTCTCGACAGGGGGACTGACACCCCTCCACTTT; cdr3_aa: CASILSTGGLTPLHF